The T cell receptor (beta chain) under discussion was sequenced for a study of shared clonotypes between healthy human individuals. As for the study in general: Each donor contributed plates that comprised three CD4 naive, three CD4 memory, two CD8 naive and one CD8 memory. Whole-study findings and limits: About 5% of naive CD4 clonotypes were shared across a handful of donors.

The CDR3 contains 14 residues. Trimming took off 2 bases at V and 0 bases at J, with 5 bases between the two ends. CDR1 and CDR2 (germline): MNHNS, SASEGT. Points on this clone: Its antigen is undetermined.

Each subset's genomic DNA was shared equally among a number of immunoSEQ plates. For sorted subsets, 150 to 200 ng DNA per replicate equaled 30,000 or so T cell genomes. Only in-frame clones appear in the TCRdb table, and some are missing; sequencing was by immunoSEQ multiplex PCR. The profile shows hundreds of thousands of clones, approximately 79% of them singletons. The gene calls are TRBV6-1 and TRBJ1-5; D not resolved. This sequence was found in a woman aged 25 to 39 in good health. The specimen was memory CD4+ T cells sorted from blood. Subset reported: CD45RA-negative fraction. In nucleotides, the CDR3 is TGTGCCAGCAGTGAAATGTATAGCAATCAGCCCCAGCATTTT. Its translation: CASSEMYSNQPQHF.